This passage covers 6 T cell receptor beta chains from one sample sequenced in a study of prognosis after radiotherapy for stage I lung cancer (dated by TCRdb to 2020 to 2023). Sequencing instrument: Illumina HiSeq 3000. Two rounds of multiplex PCR were performed to amplify the TCR beta CDR3 region from genomic DNA. In the first round of PCR, primers specific to each TRBV and TRBJ gene were used, and the primer sequences are filed in Chinese patent CN105087789A. The public sequencing data were trimmed at Q25 with fastp and processed into clonotypes with MiXCR by TCRdb, which kept only in-frame beta chains. When rows share a CDR3 protein, they turn into one entry using the most common DNA and genes. Here the sample has nearly 35,000 distinct CDR3 sequences; approximately 29% occur a single time. 25% to 30% of the sample goes to the ten largest clones. Sequenced material: PBMCs, taken before or after stereotactic body radiation therapy (not recorded which). The receptor set was obtained from a donor of 50 years or more with non-small cell lung cancer.

V usage is TRBV7-2 and J usage is TRBJ2-4; 7 bases fit TRBD2. The CDR3 length is 13 residues. Trimming removed 3 bases from V and 10 bases from J; junction bases left unmatched: 6. The V gene's germline CDR1 is SGHTA and CDR2 FQGNSA. The CDR3 reads CASSFSREGIQYF. CDR3 DNA: TGTGCCAGCAGCTTTTCAAGGGAGGGGATTCAGTACTTC.

CDR3 protein: CASSLTGAPLMNTEAFF. The DNA of the CDR3 is TGTGCCAGCAGCCTAACAGGGGCACCATTAATGAACACTGAAGCTTTCTTT. The chain uses TRBV12-3 or TRBV12-4 and TRBJ1-1; TRBD1 aligns across 7 bases. Trimming removed 6 bases from V and 0 bases from J; junction bases left unmatched: 13. The length of the CDR3 is 17 residues.

On this clonotype itself: The junction differs from germline at one of its ends, possibly a read error. The rearrangement links TRBV6-1 to TRBJ2-1; tentative D call: TRBD1 (5 bases). This CDR3 has 15 residues. The V gene's germline CDR1 is MNHNS and CDR2 SASEGT. The CDR3 bases are TGTGCCAGCATTGAAGGGGCGCGGAGCTACAATGAGCAGTTCTTC. This gives the protein CASIEGARSYNEQFF.

The J gene is TRBJ1-2, the V gene TRBV5-4; 9 positions match TRBD1. The CDR3 is made up of 16 amino acids. Per the germline V gene, CDR1 is SGHNT and CDR2 is YYREEE (reference sequence). The V and J ends lost 0 bases and 1 base, in that order; junction bases with no gene match: 4. The CDR3 loop is CASSLGGQGFNYGYTF. The CDR3 region has the DNA TGTGCCAGCAGCTTGGGAGGACAGGGGTTTAACTATGGCTACACCTTC.

The CDR3 reads CASSPAWGRDYGYTF. For the CDR3, the DNA is TGTGCCAGCAGCCCCGCTTGGGGTCGCGACTATGGCTACACCTTC. V is TRBV11-2 and J is TRBJ1-2; no definite D call. CDR3 size: 15 residues. V lost 5 bases to trimming and J lost 3 bases, with 16 bases between them. Germline lookup yields CDR1 SGHAT and CDR2 FQNNGV.

This clonotype was observed many times. The chain joins TRBV3-1 to TRBJ2-5, with no clear D. Trimming took 1 base from V and 5 from J, leaving 5 bases between them. This CDR3 comprises 12 residues. Germline assignment: CDR1 LGHDT and CDR2 YNNKEL (reference sequence). As DNA, the CDR3 is TGTGCCAGCAGCCAAGTACGCGAGACCCAGTACTTC. Translating it yields CASSQVRETQYF.